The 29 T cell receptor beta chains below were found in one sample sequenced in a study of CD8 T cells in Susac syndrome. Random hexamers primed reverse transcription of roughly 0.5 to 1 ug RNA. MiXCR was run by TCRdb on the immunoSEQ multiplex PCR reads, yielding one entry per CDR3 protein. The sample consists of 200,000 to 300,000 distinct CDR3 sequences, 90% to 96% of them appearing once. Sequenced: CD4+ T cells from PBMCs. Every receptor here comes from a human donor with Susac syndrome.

The chain's CDR3 is CASSQDSAGDQPQHF. The CDR3 bases are TGTGCCAGCAGCCAAGATTCAGCGGGTGATCAGCCCCAGCATTTT. J is TRBJ1-5 and V is TRBV4-2; no reliable D call. V lost 0 bases to trimming and J lost 5 bases, with 11 bases between them. The germline CDR1 and CDR2 sequences are LGHNA and YNFKEQ. The CDR3 runs 15 residues.

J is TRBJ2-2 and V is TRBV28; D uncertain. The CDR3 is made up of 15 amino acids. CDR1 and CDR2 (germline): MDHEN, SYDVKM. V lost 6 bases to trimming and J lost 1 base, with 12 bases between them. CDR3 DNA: TGTGCCAGCAGCCCTACTACTAAGAACACCGGGGAGCTGTTTTTT. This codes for CASSPTTKNTGELFF.

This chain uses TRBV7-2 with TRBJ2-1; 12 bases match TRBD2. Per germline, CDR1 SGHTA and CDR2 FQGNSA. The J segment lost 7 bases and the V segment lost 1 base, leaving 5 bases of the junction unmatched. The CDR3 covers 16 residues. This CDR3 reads CASSLVGTSGSNEQFF. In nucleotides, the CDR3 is TGTGCCAGCAGCTTAGTAGGGACTAGCGGGTCGAATGAGCAGTTCTTC.

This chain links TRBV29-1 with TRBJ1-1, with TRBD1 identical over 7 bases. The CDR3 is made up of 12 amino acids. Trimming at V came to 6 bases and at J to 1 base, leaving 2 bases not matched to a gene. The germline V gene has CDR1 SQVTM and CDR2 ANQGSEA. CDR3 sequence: CSVGDRNTEAFF. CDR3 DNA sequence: TGCAGCGTGGGGGACAGGAACACTGAAGCTTTCTTT.

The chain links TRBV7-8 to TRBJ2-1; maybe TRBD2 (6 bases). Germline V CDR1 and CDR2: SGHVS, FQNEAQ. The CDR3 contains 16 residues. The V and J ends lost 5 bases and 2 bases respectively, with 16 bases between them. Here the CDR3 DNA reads TGTGCCAGCAGCAGCTCCCGGGACTGGGCCTACAATGAGCAGTTCTTC. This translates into CASSSSRDWAYNEQFF.

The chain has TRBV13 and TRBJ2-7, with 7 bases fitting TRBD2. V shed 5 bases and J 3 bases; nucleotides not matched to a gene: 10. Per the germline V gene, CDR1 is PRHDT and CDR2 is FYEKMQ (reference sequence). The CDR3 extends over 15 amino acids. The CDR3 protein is CASSHGRSGNYEQYF. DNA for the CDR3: TGTGCCAGCAGCCACGGCCGGAGCGGGAACTACGAGCAGTACTTC. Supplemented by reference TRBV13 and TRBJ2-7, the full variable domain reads AAGVIQSPRHLIKEKRETATLKCYPIPRHDTVYWYQQGPGQDPQFLISFYEKMQSDKGSIPDRFSAQQFSDYHSELNMSSLELGDSALYFCASSHGRSGNYEQYFGPGTRLTVT.

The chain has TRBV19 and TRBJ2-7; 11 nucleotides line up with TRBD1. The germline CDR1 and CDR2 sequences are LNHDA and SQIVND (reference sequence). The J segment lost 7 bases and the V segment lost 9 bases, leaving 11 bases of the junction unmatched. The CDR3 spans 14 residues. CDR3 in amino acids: CASRRDRGSGEQYF. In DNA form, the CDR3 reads TGTGCCAGCAGACGGGACAGGGGGTCTGGTGAGCAGTACTTC. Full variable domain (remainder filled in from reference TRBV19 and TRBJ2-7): DGGITQSPKYLFRKEGQNVTLSCEQNLNHDAMYWYRQDPGQGLRLIYYSQIVNDFQKGDIAEGYSVSREKKESFPLTVTSAQKNPTAFYLCASRRDRGSGEQYFGPGTRLTVT.

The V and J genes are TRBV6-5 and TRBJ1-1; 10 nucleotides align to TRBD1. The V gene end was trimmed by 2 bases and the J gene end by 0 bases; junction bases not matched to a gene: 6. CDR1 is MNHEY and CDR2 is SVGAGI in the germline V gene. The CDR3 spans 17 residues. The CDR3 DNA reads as TGTGCCAGCAGTTACCCCGGGACAGGGGCTTTGAACACTGAAGCTTTCTTT. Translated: CASSYPGTGALNTEAFF.

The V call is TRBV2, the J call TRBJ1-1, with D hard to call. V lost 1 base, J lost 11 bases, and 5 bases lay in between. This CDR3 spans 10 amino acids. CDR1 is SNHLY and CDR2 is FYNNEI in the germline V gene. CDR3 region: CASSEVNAFF. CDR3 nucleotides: TGTGCCAGCAGTGAAGTCAACGCTTTCTTT.

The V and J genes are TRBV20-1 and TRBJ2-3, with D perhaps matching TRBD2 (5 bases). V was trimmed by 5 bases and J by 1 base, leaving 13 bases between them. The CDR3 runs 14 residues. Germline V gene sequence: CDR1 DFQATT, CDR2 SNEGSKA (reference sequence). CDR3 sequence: CSAQDYDGTDTQYF. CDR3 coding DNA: TGCAGTGCTCAAGACTATGATGGCACAGATACGCAGTATTTT.

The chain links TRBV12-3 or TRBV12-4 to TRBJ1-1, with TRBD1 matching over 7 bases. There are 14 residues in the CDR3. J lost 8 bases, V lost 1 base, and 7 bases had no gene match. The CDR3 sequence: CASSLVRGTAEAFF. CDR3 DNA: TGTGCCAGCAGTTTAGTCCGCGGGACAGCCGAAGCTTTCTTT.

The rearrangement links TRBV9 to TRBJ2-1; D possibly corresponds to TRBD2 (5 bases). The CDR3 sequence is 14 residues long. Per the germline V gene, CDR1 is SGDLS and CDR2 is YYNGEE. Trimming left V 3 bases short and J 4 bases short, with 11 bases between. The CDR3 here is CASSADGIYNEQFF. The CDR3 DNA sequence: TGTGCCAGCAGCGCCGACGGGATTTACAATGAGCAGTTCTTC.

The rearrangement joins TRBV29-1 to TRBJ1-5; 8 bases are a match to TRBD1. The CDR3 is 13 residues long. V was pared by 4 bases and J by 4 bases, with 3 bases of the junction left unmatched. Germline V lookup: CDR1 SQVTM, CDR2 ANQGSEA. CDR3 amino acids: CSVGQGKNQPQHF. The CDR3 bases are TGCAGCGTTGGACAGGGGAAGAATCAGCCCCAGCATTTT.

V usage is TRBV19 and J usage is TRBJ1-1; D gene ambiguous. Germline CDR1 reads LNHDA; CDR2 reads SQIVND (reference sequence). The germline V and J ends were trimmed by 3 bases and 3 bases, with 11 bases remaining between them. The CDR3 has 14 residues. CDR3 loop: CASSIRGSYTEAFF. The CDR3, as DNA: TGTGCCAGTAGTATCCGGGGATCGTACACTGAAGCTTTCTTT.

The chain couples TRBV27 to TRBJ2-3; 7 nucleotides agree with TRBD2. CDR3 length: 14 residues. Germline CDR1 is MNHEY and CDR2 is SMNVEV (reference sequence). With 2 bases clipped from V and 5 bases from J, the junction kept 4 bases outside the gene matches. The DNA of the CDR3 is TGTGCCAGCAGTTTAGGGTCTAGCGGAGATACGCAGTATTTT. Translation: CASSLGSSGDTQYF.

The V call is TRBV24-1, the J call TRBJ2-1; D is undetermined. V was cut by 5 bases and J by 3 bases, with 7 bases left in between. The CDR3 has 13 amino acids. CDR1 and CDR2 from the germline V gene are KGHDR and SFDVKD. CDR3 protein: CATSVNGYNEQFF. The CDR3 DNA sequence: TGTGCCACCAGTGTTAACGGCTACAATGAGCAGTTCTTC.

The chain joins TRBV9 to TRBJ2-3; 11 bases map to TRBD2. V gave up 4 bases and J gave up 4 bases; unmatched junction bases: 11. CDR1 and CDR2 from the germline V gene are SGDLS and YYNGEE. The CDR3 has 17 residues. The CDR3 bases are TGTGCCAGCAGCCCCGGCGTAGCGGGAGGGCCTGCAGATACGCAGTATTTT. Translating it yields CASSPGVAGGPADTQYF.

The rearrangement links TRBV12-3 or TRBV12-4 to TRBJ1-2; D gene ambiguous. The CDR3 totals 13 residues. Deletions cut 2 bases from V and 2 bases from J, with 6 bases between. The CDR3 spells CASSLYENYGYTF. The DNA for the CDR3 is TGTGCCAGCAGTTTATATGAGAACTATGGCTACACCTTC.

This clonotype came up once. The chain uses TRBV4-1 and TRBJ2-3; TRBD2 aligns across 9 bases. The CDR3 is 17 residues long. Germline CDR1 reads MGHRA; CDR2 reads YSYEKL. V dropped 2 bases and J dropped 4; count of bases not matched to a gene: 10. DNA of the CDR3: TGCGCCAGCAGCCAATTAGGTAGCGGGAGTATCGCAGATACGCAGTATTTT. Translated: CASSQLGSGSIADTQYF.

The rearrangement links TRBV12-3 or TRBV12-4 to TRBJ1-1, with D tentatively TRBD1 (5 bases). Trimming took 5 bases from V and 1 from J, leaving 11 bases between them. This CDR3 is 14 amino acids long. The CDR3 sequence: CASSRRQPNTEAFF. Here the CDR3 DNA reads TGTGCCAGCAGTCGGCGACAGCCGAACACTGAAGCTTTCTTT.

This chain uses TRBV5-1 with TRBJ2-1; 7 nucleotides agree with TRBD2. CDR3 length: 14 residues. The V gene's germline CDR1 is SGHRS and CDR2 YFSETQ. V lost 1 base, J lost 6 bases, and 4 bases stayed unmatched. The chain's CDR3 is CASSLSASGNEQFF. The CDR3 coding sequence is TGCGCCAGCAGCTTGTCGGCTAGCGGCAATGAGCAGTTCTTC.

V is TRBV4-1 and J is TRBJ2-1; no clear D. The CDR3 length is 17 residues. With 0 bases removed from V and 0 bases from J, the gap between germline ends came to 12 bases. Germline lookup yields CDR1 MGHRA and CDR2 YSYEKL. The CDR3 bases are TGCGCCAGCAGCCAAGAATCTACCGCGAGCTCCTACAATGAGCAGTTCTTC. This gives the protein CASSQESTASSYNEQFF.

CDR3 bases: TGTGCCAGCAGCCCAAGACTAGCGGGAGCGGGCAATGAGCAGTTCTTC. Translated, it gives CASSPRLAGAGNEQFF. The genes are TRBV14 and TRBJ2-1, with TRBD2 matching over 12 bases. Looked up from germline, CDR1 is SGHDN and CDR2 is FVKESK. This CDR3 spans 16 amino acids. The V and J ends lost 4 bases and 6 bases, in that order; junction bases with no gene match: 7.

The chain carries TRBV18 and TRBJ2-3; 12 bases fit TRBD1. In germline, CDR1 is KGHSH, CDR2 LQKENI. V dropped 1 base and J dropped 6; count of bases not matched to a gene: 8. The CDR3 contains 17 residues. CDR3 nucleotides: TGTGCCAGCTCACCACGACCGGGACAGGGGGCTAGGGATACGCAGTATTTT. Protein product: CASSPRPGQGARDTQYF. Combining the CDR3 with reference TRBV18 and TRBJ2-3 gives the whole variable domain NAGVMQNPRHLVRRRGQEARLRCSPMKGHSHVYWYRQLPEEGLKFMVYLQKENIIDESGMPKERFSAEFPKEGPSILRIQQVVRGDSAAYFCASSPRPGQGARDTQYFGPGTRLTVL.

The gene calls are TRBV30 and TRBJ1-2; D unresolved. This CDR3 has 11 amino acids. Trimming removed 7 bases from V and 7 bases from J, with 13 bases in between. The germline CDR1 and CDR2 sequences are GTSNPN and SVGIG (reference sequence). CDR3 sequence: CALPGTSGYTF. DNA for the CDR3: TGTGCCTTACCGGGAACCAGTGGCTACACCTTC.

The CDR3 DNA follows: TGTGCCGGGGGGCGGGCAGGGACGAACACCGGGGAGCTGTTTTTT. It encodes CAGGRAGTNTGELFF. The gene calls are TRBV12-3 or TRBV12-4 and TRBJ2-2; D could derive from TRBD1 or TRBD2 (6 bases each). The CDR3 contains 15 residues. Trimming removed 11 bases from V and 0 bases from J, with 16 bases in between.

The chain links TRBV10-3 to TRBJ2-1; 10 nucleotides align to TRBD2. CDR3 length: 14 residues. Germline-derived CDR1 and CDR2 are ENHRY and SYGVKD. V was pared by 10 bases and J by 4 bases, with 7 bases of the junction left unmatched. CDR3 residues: CATGGAGGYNEQFF. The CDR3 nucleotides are TGTGCCACGGGGGGAGCGGGAGGGTACAATGAGCAGTTCTTC.

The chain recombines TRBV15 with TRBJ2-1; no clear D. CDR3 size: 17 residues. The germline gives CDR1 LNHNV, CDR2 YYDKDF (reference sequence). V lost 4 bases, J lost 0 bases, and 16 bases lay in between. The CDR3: CATSTHMSGSSYNEQFF. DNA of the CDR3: TGTGCCACCAGCACCCACATGTCTGGAAGCTCCTACAATGAGCAGTTCTTC.

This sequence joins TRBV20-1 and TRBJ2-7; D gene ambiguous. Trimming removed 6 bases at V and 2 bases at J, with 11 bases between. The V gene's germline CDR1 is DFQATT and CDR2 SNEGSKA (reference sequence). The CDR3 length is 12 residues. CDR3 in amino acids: CSAHSLTYEQYF. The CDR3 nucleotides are TGCAGTGCCCATTCCCTAACCTACGAGCAGTACTTC.